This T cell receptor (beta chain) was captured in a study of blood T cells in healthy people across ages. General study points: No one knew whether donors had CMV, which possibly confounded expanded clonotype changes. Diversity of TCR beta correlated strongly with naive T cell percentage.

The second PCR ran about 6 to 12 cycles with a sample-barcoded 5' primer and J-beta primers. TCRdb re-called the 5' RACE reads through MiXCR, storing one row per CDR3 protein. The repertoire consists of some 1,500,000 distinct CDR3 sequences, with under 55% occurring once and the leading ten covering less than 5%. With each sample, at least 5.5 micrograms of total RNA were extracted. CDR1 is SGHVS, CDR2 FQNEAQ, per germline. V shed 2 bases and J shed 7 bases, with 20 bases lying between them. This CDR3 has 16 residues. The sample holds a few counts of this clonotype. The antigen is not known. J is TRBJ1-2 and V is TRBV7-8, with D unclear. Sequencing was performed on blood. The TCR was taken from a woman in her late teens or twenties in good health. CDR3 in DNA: TGTGCCAGCAGCTTATCCCTTTCCTTGGGAGAGGTTGGCTACACCTTC. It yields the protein CASSLSLSLGEVGYTF.